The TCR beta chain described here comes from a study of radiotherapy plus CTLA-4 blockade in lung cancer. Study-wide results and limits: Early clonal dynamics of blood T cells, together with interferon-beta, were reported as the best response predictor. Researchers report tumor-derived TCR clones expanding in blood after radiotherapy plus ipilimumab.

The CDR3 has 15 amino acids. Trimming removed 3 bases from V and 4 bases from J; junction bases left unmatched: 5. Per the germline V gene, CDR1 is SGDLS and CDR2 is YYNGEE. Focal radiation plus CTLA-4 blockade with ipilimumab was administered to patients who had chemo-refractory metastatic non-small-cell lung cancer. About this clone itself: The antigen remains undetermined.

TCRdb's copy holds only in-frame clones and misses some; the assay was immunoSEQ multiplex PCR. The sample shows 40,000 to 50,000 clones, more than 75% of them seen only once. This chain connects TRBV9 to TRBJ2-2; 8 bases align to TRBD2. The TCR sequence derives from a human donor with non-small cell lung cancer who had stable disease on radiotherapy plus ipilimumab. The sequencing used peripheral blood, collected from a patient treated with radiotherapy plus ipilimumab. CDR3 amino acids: CASSEGLAGTGELFF. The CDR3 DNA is TGTGCCAGCAGCGAAGGGCTAGCGGGCACCGGGGAGCTGTTTTTT.